The 22 T cell receptor beta chains below all came from one sample that was sequenced in a study of metastatic and nonmetastatic thyroid tumors. TCRdb redid the clone calls on the PCR reads using MiXCR. The sample contains some 83,000 clones, 12% of which appear only once. No patient received treatment before thyroid surgery. Sequenced sample: tumor tissue. These receptors originate from a female donor with papillary thyroid cancer or a benign thyroid nodule (not recorded which). Some clones in this sample may be carry-over from other donors' samples.

This clone was observed many times. Since a much larger clone is just one base distant, this may be a read error. This chain joins TRBV7-9 and TRBJ2-7; D unresolved. The CDR3 runs 12 residues. The germline CDR1 and CDR2 sequences are SEHNR and FQNEAQ (reference sequence). CDR3 sequence reads: CASSPSSYERYF. CDR3 coding DNA: TGTGCCAGCAGCCCTTCCTCCTACGAGCGGTACTTC.

This clone was detected ten times or more. The chain carries TRBV15 and TRBJ2-1; 11 bases are shared with TRBD2. The V segment lost 0 bases and the J segment 4 bases; nucleotides outside the gene matches: 5. Germline-derived CDR1 and CDR2 are LNHNV and YYDKDF (reference sequence). The CDR3 is made up of 17 amino acids. The CDR3 DNA reads TGTGCCACCAGCAGAGATCGCGGGACTAGCGGTTACAATGAGCAGTTCTTC. Its translation: CATSRDRGTSGYNEQFF. Full variable domain (rest looked up from reference TRBV15 and TRBJ2-1): DAMVIQNPRYQVTQFGKPVTLSCSQTLNHNVMYWYQQKSSQAPKLLFHYYDKDFNNEADTPDNFQSRRPNTSFCFLDIRSPGLGDTAMYLCATSRDRGTSGYNEQFFGPGTRLTVL.

Ten or more counts support this clone. The chain combines TRBV5-1 with TRBJ1-3; 10 positions agree with TRBD1. After removal of 4 bases from V and 0 bases from J, the junction contained 4 bases not matched to a gene. This CDR3 comprises 16 residues. Germline V gene lookup returns CDR1 SGHRS and CDR2 YFSETQ. CDR3 in DNA: TGCGCCAGCAGCGGGGGACAGGGGAACTCTGGAAACACCATATATTTT. Protein product: CASSGGQGNSGNTIYF.

This clone was seen ten or more times. The chain has TRBV11-2 and TRBJ2-1; the match to TRBD2 covers 10 bases. The V and J ends lost 7 bases and 1 base, in that order; junction bases with no gene match: 7. This CDR3 is built from 16 residues. The germline gives CDR1 SGHAT, CDR2 FQNNGV. CDR3 sequence: CASTASGSLSYNEQFF. In DNA, the CDR3 is TGTGCCAGCACAGCTAGCGGGAGCCTATCCTACAATGAGCAGTTCTTC.

As for this clone: Given a much more abundant clone one base away, this may be a read error. The V call is TRBV13, the J call TRBJ2-5; a possible D gene is TRBD1 (6 bases). Germline V gene sequence: CDR1 PRHDT, CDR2 FYEKMQ (reference sequence). The CDR3 is made up of 14 amino acids. CDR3 loop: CANSLKGVGETQYF. In DNA form, the CDR3 reads TGTGCCAACAGCCTCAAGGGGGTAGGGGAGACCCAGTACTTC.

This clone was observed at least ten times. The chain combines TRBV19 with TRBJ1-1; D unresolved. The CDR3 spans 14 residues. Germline CDR1 LNHDA, CDR2 SQIVND (reference sequence). V gave up 0 bases and J gave up 1 base, with 6 bases separating them. This chain's CDR3 is CASSIDGQNTEAFF. The CDR3 DNA is TGTGCCAGTAGTATAGATGGGCAGAACACTGAAGCTTTCTTT.

In this sample, this clone turned up many times. The V call is TRBV10-2, the J call TRBJ1-5; D remains ambiguous. The V gene lost 0 bases and the J gene lost 6 bases, with 9 bases spanning the gap. Germline V gene data show CDR1 as WSHSY and CDR2 as SAAADI. The CDR3 is made up of 14 amino acids. CDR3 DNA sequence: TGCGCCAGCAGTGAGTCGCAGCGGACTCAGCCCCAGCATTTT. Its translation is CASSESQRTQPQHF.

About this clone: Likely a read error: the CDR3 ends without its conserved phenylalanine or tryptophan. The rearrangement joins TRBV4-1 to TRBJ1-1, with 7 bases aligning to TRBD1. With 5 bases clipped from V and 6 bases from J, the junction kept 6 bases outside the gene matches. Germline V gene data show CDR1 as MGHRA and CDR2 as YSYEKL. The CDR3 extends over 13 amino acids. DNA for the CDR3: TGCGCCAGCAGCTCGGGGCAGGGGGCTGAAGCTTTCCTT. This codes for CASSSGQGAEAFL.

As regards this clone: With a much larger clone just one base away, this may be a read error. The same CDR3 arises from other DNA sequences in this sample as well. The V and J genes are TRBV5-1 and TRBJ2-2, with TRBD1 identical over 7 bases. Germline trimming cut 4 bases from V and 1 base from J; bases unmatched to any gene: 4. CDR1 and CDR2 (germline): SGHRS, YFSETQ. The CDR3 loop spans 15 amino acids. The CDR3 nucleotides are TGCGCCAGCAGCCCCCGACAGGGGAACACCGGGGAGCTGTTTTTT. As protein: CASSPRQGNTGELFF.

A remark on this clone: It may be a read error: a sequence one base away is much more abundant. The chain couples TRBV15 to TRBJ1-5, with TRBD1 matching over 7 bases. Germline V gene lookup returns CDR1 LNHNV and CDR2 YYDKDF (reference sequence). Trimming took 2 bases from V and 11 from J; bases not matched to a gene: 12. This CDR3 is 15 amino acids long. This chain's CDR3 is CATSRSQGVSATQHF. As DNA, the CDR3 is TGTGCCACCAGCAGATCCCAGGGGGTATCAGCGACCCAGCATTTT.

This clone came up many times. CDR3 protein: CASSQDWVNYGYTF. DNA for the CDR3: TGTGCCAGCAGCCAAGATTGGGTCAACTATGGCTACACCTTC. The gene calls are TRBV4-2 and TRBJ1-2, with D unclear. The germline CDR1 and CDR2 sequences are LGHNA and YNFKEQ. The length of the CDR3 is 14 residues. V lost 0 bases and J 2 bases, leaving 7 bases between the germline ends.

This clone appeared many times. V and J are TRBV20-1 and TRBJ2-5; 11 positions agree with TRBD2. The junction had 6 bases not matched to a gene; V was cut back by 3 bases and J by 0 bases. Germline CDR1 and CDR2: DFQATT and SNEGSKA (reference sequence). The CDR3 is 16 amino acids. The CDR3, as DNA: TGCAGTGCTAGCCCCAGACTAGCGGGATACCAAGAGACCCAGTACTTC. As protein: CSASPRLAGYQETQYF.

A note on this clone: A much larger clone lies one base from this, so it may be a read error. The chain is built from TRBV20-1 and TRBJ2-5; D is perhaps TRBD2 (7 bases). Per the germline V gene, CDR1 is DFQATT and CDR2 is SNEGSKA (reference sequence). The CDR3 runs to 13 residues. Written as DNA, the CDR3 is TGCAGTGCTCTTGAGGGGGGGAGGGAGACCAAGTACTTC. This sequence encodes CSALEGGRETKYF.

Regarding this clone: A much bigger clone sits one base away, suggesting this may be a read error. In the same sample, other DNA sequences code for this CDR3. The chain uses TRBV12-5 and TRBJ1-1; no firm D call. V was shortened by 5 bases and J by 0 bases, with 10 bases between the two germline ends. Germline V gene sequence: CDR1 LGHNT, CDR2 FRNRAP. The CDR3 sequence is 14 residues long. This chain's CDR3 is CASGLGTVNTEAFF. The CDR3 DNA follows: TGTGCTAGTGGTCTAGGCACAGTGAACACTGAAGCTTTCTTT.

This clone appeared many times. CDR3 residues: CASTIERGFGIEAFF. The CDR3 nucleotides read TGTGCCAGCACCATTGAGAGGGGATTTGGGATTGAAGCTTTCTTT. The V gene is TRBV25-1, the J gene TRBJ1-1, with D perhaps TRBD1 (5 bases). Trimming removed 7 bases from V and 7 bases from J, with 22 bases in between. The CDR3 contains 15 residues. Germline-derived CDR1 and CDR2 are MGHDK and SYGVNS. The full variable domain, with the rest looked up from reference TRBV25-1 and TRBJ1-1, is EADIYQTPRYLVIGTGKKITLECSQTMGHDKMYWYQQDPGMELHLIHYSYGVNSTEKGDLSSESTVSRIRTEHFPLTLESARPSHTSQYLCASTIERGFGIEAFFGQGTRLTVV.

At least ten counts were recorded for this clone. This chain connects TRBV7-2 to TRBJ2-1; possibly TRBD2 for D (7 bases). The CDR3 is 16 residues long. With 0 bases removed from V and 9 bases from J, the gap between germline ends came to 18 bases. Germline CDR1 and CDR2: SGHTA and FQGNSA. The CDR3 DNA reads as TGTGCCAGCAGCTTAGCGGTAGGGGGGGATCAGGGTGAGCAGTTCTTC. This sequence encodes CASSLAVGGDQGEQFF. The whole variable domain, remainder taken from reference TRBV7-2 and TRBJ2-1, is GAGVSQSPSNKVTEKGKDVELRCDPISGHTALYWYRQSLGQGLEFLIYFQGNSAPDKSGLPSDRFSAERTGGSVSTLTIQRTQQEDSAVYLCASSLAVGGDQGEQFFGPGTRLTVL.

As concerns this clone: A much larger clone differs from this one at a single base, so this may be a read error. The chain links TRBV20-1 to TRBJ2-1; 7 bases are shared with TRBD1. CDR3 length: 10 amino acids. In germline, CDR1 is DFQATT, CDR2 SNEGSKA (reference sequence). CDR3 loop: CSARGRGQLF. The DNA for the CDR3 is TGCAGTGCTAGAGGCAGGGGACAGCTCTTC.

This clone was counted ten times or more. V is TRBV6-1 and J is TRBJ2-2; 8 bases align to TRBD1. V was pared by 4 bases and J by 4 bases, with 8 bases of the junction left unmatched. CDR3 length equals 16 residues. Germline loops: CDR1 MNHNS, CDR2 SASEGT. The CDR3 loop is CASSASRGQGTGELFF. CDR3 DNA sequence: TGTGCCAGCAGTGCCTCCAGGGGGCAGGGCACCGGGGAGCTGTTTTTT.

This chain uses TRBV20-1 with TRBJ2-7, with a tentative D call TRBD1 (6 bases). Trimming removed 0 bases at V and 6 bases at J, with 12 bases between. Germline V gene data show CDR1 as DFQATT and CDR2 as SNEGSKA (reference sequence). CDR3 size: 13 residues. CDR3 in DNA: TGCAGTGCTAGAGAACAGGGTACCGGCGAGCAGTACTTC. As protein: CSAREQGTGEQYF.

The table lists this clone with a few counts. This sequence joins TRBV5-4 and TRBJ2-3; 8 bases fit TRBD1. V dropped 0 bases and J dropped 2; count of bases not matched to a gene: 8. Germline V gives CDR1 SGHNT, CDR2 YYREEE (reference sequence). The CDR3 consists of 17 residues. CDR3 bases: TGTGCCAGCAGCTTGGTGGGCAGGGGGCAGTCCACAGATACGCAGTATTTT. It translates to CASSLVGRGQSTDTQYF.

This clone occurred many times. The chain recombines TRBV3-1 with TRBJ2-7; no clear D. The CDR3 is made up of 15 amino acids. The germline CDR1 and CDR2 sequences are LGHDT and YNNKEL (reference sequence). V lost 1 base to trimming and J lost 2 bases, with 12 bases between them. The CDR3 region is CASSQGRVVAYEQYF. Written as DNA, the CDR3 is TGTGCCAGCAGCCAAGGTCGGGTAGTCGCCTACGAGCAGTACTTC.

This clone was detected ten times or more. The chain links TRBV30 to TRBJ1-1; tentatively, D is TRBD1 (6 bases). This CDR3 region has 15 residues. CDR1 GTSNPN and CDR2 SVGIG come from the germline V gene (reference sequence). V dropped 0 bases and J dropped 0 bases, with 11 bases sitting between them. CDR3 region: CAWSVGGTVNTEAFF. The CDR3, as DNA: TGTGCCTGGAGTGTAGGGGGGACCGTGAACACTGAAGCTTTCTTT. The entire variable domain, with the rest obtained from reference TRBV30 and TRBJ1-1, is as follows: SQTIHQWPATLVQPVGSPLSLECTVEGTSNPNLYWYRQAAGRGLQLLFYSVGIGQISSEVPQNLSASRPQDRQFILSSKKLLLSDSGFYLCAWSVGGTVNTEAFFGQGTRLTVV.